Here is one T cell receptor (beta chain) with its context. Study processing details: It was from reference gene primer amplification that nucleated cell counts were estimated. The protocol was immunoSEQ multiplex PCR, while the TCRdb copy is restricted to in-frame clones and leaves out a portion. Clone size and V and J calls were adopted from that table, with D and trimming inferred from the DNA. The sample has 300,000 to 400,000 clones; more than 75% are singletons. The data belong to a study of blood T cell repertoires in COVID-19. Overall study: Acute and convalescent COVID-19 samples came from the United States, Italy and Spain. The cDNA or gDNA used as material had been derived from T cells, B-cell-depleted T cells, or PBMCs.

The CDR3 has 14 amino acids. V dropped 5 bases and J dropped 8 bases, with 18 bases sitting between them. Germline V gene lookup returns CDR1 MNHEY and CDR2 SVGAGI. The TCR originated in a woman aged 55-69 years with COVID-19, enrolled during active disease. The sequencing sample was made of peripheral blood. This rearrangement joins TRBV6-5 to TRBJ1-2; D ambiguous. The CDR3 here is CASSPEGLSRGYTF. CDR3 DNA sequence: TGTGCCAGCAGTCCGGAGGGCCTATCTAGGGGCTACACCTTC.